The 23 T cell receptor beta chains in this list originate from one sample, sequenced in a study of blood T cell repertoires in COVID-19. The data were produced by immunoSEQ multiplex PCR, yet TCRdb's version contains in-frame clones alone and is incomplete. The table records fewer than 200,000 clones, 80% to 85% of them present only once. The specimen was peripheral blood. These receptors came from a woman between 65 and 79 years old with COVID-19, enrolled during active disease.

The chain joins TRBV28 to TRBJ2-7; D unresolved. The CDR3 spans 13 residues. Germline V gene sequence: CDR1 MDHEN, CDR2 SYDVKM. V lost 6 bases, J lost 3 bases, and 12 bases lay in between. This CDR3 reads CASRRNYGYEQYF. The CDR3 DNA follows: TGTGCCAGCAGGAGGAACTATGGCTACGAGCAGTACTTC.

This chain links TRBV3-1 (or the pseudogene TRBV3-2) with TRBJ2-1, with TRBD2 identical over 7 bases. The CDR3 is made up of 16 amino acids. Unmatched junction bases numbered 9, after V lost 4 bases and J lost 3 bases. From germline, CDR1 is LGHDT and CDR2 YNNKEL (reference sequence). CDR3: CASSLERDQSYNEQFF. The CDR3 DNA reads TGTGCCAGCAGCCTCGAGCGGGACCAAAGCTACAATGAGCAGTTCTTC.

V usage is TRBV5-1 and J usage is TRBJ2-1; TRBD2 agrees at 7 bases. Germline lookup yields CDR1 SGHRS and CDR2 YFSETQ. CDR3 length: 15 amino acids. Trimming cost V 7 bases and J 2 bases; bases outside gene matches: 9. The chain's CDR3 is CASSLQLAAYNEQFF. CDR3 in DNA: TGCGCCAGCTCCTTACAGCTAGCGGCCTACAATGAGCAGTTCTTC.

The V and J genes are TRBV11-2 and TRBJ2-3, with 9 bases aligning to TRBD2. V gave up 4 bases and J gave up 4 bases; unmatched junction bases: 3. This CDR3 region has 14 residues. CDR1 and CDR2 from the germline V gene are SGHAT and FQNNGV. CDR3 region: CASSSSSGADTQYF. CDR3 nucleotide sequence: TGTGCCAGCAGCTCTTCTAGCGGGGCAGATACGCAGTATTTT.

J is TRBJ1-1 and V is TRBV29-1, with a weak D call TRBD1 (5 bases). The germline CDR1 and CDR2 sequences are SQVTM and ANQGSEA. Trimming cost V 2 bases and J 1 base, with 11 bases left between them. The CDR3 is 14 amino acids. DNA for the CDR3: TGCAGCGTTGAAATTCACGGGGGGAACACTGAAGCTTTCTTT. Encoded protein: CSVEIHGGNTEAFF.

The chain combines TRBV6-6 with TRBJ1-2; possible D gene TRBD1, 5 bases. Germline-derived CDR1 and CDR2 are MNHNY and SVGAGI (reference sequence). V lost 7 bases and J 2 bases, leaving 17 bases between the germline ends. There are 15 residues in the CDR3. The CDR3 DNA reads TGTGCCAGCACCACCGGAGGGACTGAGAACTATGGCTACACCTTC. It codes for CASTTGGTENYGYTF.

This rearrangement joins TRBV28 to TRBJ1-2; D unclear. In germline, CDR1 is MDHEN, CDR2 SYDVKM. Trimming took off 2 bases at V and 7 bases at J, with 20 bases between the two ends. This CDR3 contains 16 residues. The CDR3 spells CASSLPLRERRAGYTF. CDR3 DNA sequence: TGTGCCAGCAGTTTACCCCTAAGGGAAAGGAGGGCTGGCTACACCTTC.

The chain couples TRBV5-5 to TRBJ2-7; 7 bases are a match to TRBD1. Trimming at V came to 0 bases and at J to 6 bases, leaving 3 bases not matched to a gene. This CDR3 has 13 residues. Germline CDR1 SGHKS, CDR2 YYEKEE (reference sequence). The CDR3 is CASSLVNRGEQYF. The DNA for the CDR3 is TGTGCCAGCAGCTTGGTAAACAGGGGCGAGCAGTACTTC.

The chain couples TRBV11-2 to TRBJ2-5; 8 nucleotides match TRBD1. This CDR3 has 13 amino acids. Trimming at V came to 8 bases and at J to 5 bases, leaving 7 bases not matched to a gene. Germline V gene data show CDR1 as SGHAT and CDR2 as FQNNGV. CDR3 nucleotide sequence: TGTGCCAGCGGACAGGGTTCTGGGGAGACCCAGTACTTC. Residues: CASGQGSGETQYF.

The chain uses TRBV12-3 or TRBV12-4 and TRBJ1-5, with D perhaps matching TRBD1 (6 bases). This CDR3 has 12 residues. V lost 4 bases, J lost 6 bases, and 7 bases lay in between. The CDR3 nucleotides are TGTGCCAGCAGTTCACAGGGTCAGCCCCAGCATTTT. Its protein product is CASSSQGQPQHF.

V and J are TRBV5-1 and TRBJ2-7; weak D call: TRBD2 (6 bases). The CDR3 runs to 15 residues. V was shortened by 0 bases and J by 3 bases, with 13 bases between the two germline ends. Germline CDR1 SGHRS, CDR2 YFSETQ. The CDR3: CASSLGPGLNYEQYF. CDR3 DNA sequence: TGCGCCAGCAGCTTGGGGCCGGGACTCAACTACGAGCAGTACTTC.

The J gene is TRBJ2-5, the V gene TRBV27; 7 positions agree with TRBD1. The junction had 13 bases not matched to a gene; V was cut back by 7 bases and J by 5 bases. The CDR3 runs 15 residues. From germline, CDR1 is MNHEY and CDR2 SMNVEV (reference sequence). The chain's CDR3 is CASKLQGRSGETQYF. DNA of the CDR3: TGTGCCAGCAAGTTACAGGGGCGCTCAGGGGAGACCCAGTACTTC.

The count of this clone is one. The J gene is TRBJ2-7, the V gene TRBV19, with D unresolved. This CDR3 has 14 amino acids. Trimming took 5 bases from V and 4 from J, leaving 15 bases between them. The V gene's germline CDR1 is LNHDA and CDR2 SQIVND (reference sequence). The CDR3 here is CASSATSGPYEQYF. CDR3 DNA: TGTGCCAGTAGTGCTACTTCAGGCCCATACGAGCAGTACTTC.

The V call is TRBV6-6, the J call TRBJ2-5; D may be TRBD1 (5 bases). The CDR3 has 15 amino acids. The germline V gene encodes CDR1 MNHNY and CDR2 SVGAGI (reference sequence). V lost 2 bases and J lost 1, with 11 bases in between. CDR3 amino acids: CASSYGQGPQETQYF. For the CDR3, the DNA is TGTGCCAGCAGTTACGGCCAGGGCCCCCAAGAGACCCAGTACTTC.

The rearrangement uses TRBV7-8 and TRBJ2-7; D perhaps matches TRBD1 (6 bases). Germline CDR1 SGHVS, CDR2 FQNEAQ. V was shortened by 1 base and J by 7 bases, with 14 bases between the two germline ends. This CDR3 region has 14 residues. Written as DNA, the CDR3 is TGTGCCAGCAGCTTAGTACAGGGTGTGGGAGAGCAGTACTTC. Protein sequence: CASSLVQGVGEQYF.

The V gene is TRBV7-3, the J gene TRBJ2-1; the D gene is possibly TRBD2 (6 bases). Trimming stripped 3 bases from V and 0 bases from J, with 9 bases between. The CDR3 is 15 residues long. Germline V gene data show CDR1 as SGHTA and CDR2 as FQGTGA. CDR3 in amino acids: CASSFSGSSYNEQFF. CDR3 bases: TGTGCCAGCAGCTTTAGCGGTAGCTCCTACAATGAGCAGTTCTTC.

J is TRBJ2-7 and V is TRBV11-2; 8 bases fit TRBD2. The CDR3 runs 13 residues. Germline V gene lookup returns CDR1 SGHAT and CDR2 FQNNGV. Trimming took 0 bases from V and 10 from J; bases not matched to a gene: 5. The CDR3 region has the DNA TGTGCCAGCAGCTTAGATCGGAGCGGGAGACAGTACTTC. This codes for CASSLDRSGRQYF.

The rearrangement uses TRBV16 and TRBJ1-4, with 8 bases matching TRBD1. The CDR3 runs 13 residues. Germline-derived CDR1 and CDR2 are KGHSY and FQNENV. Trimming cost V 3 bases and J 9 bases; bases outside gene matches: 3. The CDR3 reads CASSQRQGKKLFF. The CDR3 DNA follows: TGTGCCAGCAGCCAGCGACAGGGGAAAAAACTGTTTTTT.

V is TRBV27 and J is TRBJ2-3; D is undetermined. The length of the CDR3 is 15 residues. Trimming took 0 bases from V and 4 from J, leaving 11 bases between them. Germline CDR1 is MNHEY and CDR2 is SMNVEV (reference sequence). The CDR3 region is CASSLSIRLADTQYF. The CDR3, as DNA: TGTGCCAGCAGTTTATCGATCCGGCTAGCAGATACGCAGTATTTT.

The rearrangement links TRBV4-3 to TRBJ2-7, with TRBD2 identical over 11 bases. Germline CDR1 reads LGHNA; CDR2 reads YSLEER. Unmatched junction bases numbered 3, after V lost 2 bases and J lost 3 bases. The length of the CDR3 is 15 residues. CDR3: CASSQSGTSGYEQYF. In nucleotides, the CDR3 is TGCGCCAGCAGCCAATCCGGGACTAGCGGCTACGAGCAGTACTTC.

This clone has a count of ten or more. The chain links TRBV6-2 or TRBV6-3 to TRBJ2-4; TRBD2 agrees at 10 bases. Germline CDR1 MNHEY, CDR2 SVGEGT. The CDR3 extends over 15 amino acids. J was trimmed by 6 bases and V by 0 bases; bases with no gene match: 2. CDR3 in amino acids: CASSYSPSGRNIQYF. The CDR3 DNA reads TGTGCCAGCAGTTACTCTCCTAGCGGGAGAAACATTCAGTACTTC.

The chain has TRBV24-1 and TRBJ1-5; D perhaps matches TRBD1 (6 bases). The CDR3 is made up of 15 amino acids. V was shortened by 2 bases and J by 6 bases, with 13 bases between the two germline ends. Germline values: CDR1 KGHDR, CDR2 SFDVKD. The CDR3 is CATSDSEGGSQPQHF. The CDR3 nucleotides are TGTGCCACCAGTGATTCCGAGGGGGGGAGTCAGCCCCAGCATTTT.

For the CDR3, the DNA is TGTGCCAGCGGACTATTCCCGGGCCCCTACAATGAGCAGTTCTTC. It is translated as CASGLFPGPYNEQFF. This chain joins TRBV11-2 and TRBJ2-1, with a tentative D call TRBD2 (6 bases). V lost 8 bases and J lost 2, with 16 bases in between. The germline gives CDR1 SGHAT, CDR2 FQNNGV. CDR3 length: 15 residues.